Sequencing of this T cell receptor (beta chain) was carried out in a study of T cell changes during pregnancy in multiple sclerosis. This clone was seen once. TCRdb's table, derived via immunoSEQ multiplex PCR, lists solely in-frame clones and lacks some. The sample lists 60,000 to 65,000 clones; around 92% were seen once. Trimming at V came to 8 bases and at J to 7 bases, leaving 13 bases not matched to a gene. CDR1 is ENHRY and CDR2 is SYGVKD in the germline V gene. This CDR3 is built from 16 residues. The receptor was isolated from a female donor with multiple sclerosis, enrolled in a pregnancy study. The source was peripheral blood, collected in the first trimester of pregnancy. The J gene is TRBJ2-1, the V gene TRBV10-3; 11 bases are shared with TRBD2. CDR3 amino acids: CAIEALAGGKINEQFF. The CDR3, as DNA: TGTGCCATCGAAGCCTTAGCGGGAGGGAAAATAAATGAGCAGTTCTTC.